This T cell receptor beta chain was recovered during a study of spatial heterogeneity in lung cancer. The overall study: Sequence detection consistently recorded a greater number of beta-chain than alpha-chain sequences.

The germline CDR1 and CDR2 sequences are MNHEY and SVGAGI. V lost 2 bases and J 5 bases, leaving 10 bases between the germline ends. The length of the CDR3 is 14 residues. This clonotype appeared many times. Because the library targeted alpha chains, this beta chain is an off-target read whose size means little. TCRdb ran MiXCR on the 5' RACE reads and lists one entry per CDR3 protein. The table shows some 16,000 distinct CDR3 sequences, with about 3.6% occurring only once. Sample time point: sample taken at primary tumor resection. This clonotype was obtained from a male donor with early-stage non-small cell lung cancer. Sequencing was performed on normal lung tissue next to the tumor, taken at surgery. The chain combines TRBV6-5 with TRBJ1-5; possible D gene TRBD1, 6 bases. The CDR3 is CASSYGQGYQPQHF. The CDR3 nucleotides are TGTGCCAGCAGTTACGGGCAGGGGTATCAGCCCCAGCATTTT.